Below are 28 T cell receptor beta chains sequenced from a single sample in a study of technical replicates of blood from a few donors. The protocol was immunoSEQ multiplex PCR, while the TCRdb copy is restricted to in-frame clones and leaves out a portion. The sample records roughly 76,000 clones, roughly 93% being singletons. The sample consisted of T cells isolated from PBMCs. The receptors stem from a human donor in good health.

The chain recombines TRBV6-5 with TRBJ2-2; D call uncertain. Germline CDR1 MNHEY, CDR2 SVGAGI. The ends were cut back, 0 bases at V and 1 base at J, with 9 bases in the middle. The CDR3 is 16 residues long. CDR3 in DNA: TGTGCCAGCAGTTACTCGAATTTACAGAACACCGGGGAGCTGTTTTTT. This gives the protein CASSYSNLQNTGELFF.

The chain has TRBV6-1 and TRBJ1-1; 9 bases line up with TRBD1. Germline V gene sequence: CDR1 MNHNS, CDR2 SASEGT. With V trimmed by 6 bases and J by 4 bases, 9 bases remained unmatched. The CDR3 is 15 amino acids. CDR3 sequence reads: CASSQPGQGVTEAFF. For the CDR3, the DNA is TGTGCCAGCAGCCAACCGGGACAGGGTGTCACTGAAGCTTTCTTT.

CDR3: CASSLTSGSRGGYF. The CDR3 bases are TGTGCCAGCAGTTTGACTAGCGGGTCCCGAGGGGGGTACTTC. This sequence joins TRBV28 and TRBJ2-7; 10 positions agree with TRBD2. Germline loops: CDR1 MDHEN, CDR2 SYDVKM. Trimming at V came to 3 bases and at J to 12 bases, leaving 11 bases not matched to a gene. This CDR3 contains 14 residues.

This clone was detected once. This chain joins TRBV5-4 and TRBJ1-4; maybe TRBD1 (6 bases). Germline V gives CDR1 SGHNT, CDR2 YYREEE (reference sequence). CDR3 length: 14 amino acids. V was trimmed by 0 bases and J by 3 bases, leaving 6 bases between them. Written as DNA, the CDR3 is TGTGCCAGCAGCTTGGCAGGGGCTAATGAAAAACTGTTTTTT. Translation gives CASSLAGANEKLFF.

J is TRBJ2-7 and V is TRBV10-1, with 8 bases matching TRBD2. Per germline, CDR1 WNHNN and CDR2 SYGVQD (reference sequence). Trimming cost V 10 bases and J 6 bases; bases outside gene matches: 5. The length of the CDR3 is 11 residues. DNA for the CDR3: TGCGCCACTGGGACTAGTGCCGAGCAGTACTTC. Residues: CATGTSAEQYF.

The chain combines TRBV10-3 with TRBJ2-1, with TRBD2 as a possible D gene (6 bases). Per germline, CDR1 ENHRY and CDR2 SYGVKD. The CDR3 has 13 amino acids. V shed 2 bases and J shed 4 bases, with 6 bases lying between them. The CDR3 loop reads CAISEGGYNEQFF. The CDR3 region has the DNA TGTGCCATCAGTGAGGGGGGGTACAATGAGCAGTTCTTC.

The chain is built from TRBV2 and TRBJ2-7; D might be TRBD2 (7 bases). Deletions cut 8 bases from V and 2 bases from J, with 16 bases between. This CDR3 region has 14 residues. Germline V gene sequence: CDR1 SNHLY, CDR2 FYNNEI. Here the CDR3 reads CASGLGGAPYEQYF. The DNA of the CDR3 is TGTGCCAGCGGCCTAGGGGGGGCCCCCTACGAGCAGTACTTC.

The V call is TRBV9, the J call TRBJ2-5; 14 positions match TRBD2. V lost 0 bases and J lost 5; bases outside the gene matches: 3. CDR3 size: 16 residues. Germline CDR1 and CDR2: SGDLS and YYNGEE. CDR3 region: CASSVGTSGRWETQYF. The CDR3 coding sequence is TGTGCCAGCAGCGTAGGGACTAGCGGGAGGTGGGAGACCCAGTACTTC.

Comments on this clone: One end of the junction is discordant with germline, which a read error may explain. The J gene is TRBJ2-7, the V gene TRBV6-1; 7 bases match TRBD1. The CDR3 spans 15 residues. Germline V CDR1 and CDR2: MNHNS, SASEGT. CDR3 coding DNA: TGTGCCAGCAGCGAAGACAGGGAGCGGTCCCACGAGCAGTACTTC. Its protein product is CASSEDRERSHEQYF.

This chain uses TRBV19 with TRBJ1-3; 12 bases align to TRBD1. Germline CDR1 LNHDA, CDR2 SQIVND (reference sequence). CDR3 length: 17 amino acids. Trimming cost V 9 bases and J 0 bases; bases outside gene matches: 9. The CDR3 bases are TGTGCCAGCGGGGACAGGGGGCGCTTAGGCTCTGGAAACACCATATATTTT. It codes for CASGDRGRLGSGNTIYF.

The J gene is TRBJ2-7, the V gene TRBV5-6; D might be TRBD2 (5 bases). The V end lost 5 bases, the J end lost 0 bases, and 15 bases lay between the germline ends. Germline-derived CDR1 and CDR2 are SGHDT and YYEEEE. This CDR3 comprises 15 residues. CDR3 amino acids: CASRLSSGGSYEQYF. The DNA for the CDR3 is TGTGCCAGCAGGTTAAGCAGCGGAGGCTCCTACGAGCAGTACTTC.

This clone was counted between two and nine times. V usage is TRBV21-1 and J usage is TRBJ1-2; the table's D call, TRBD1, has no DNA check behind it. TRBV21-1 is deemed a pseudogene. The CDR3 has 14 residues. As DNA, the CDR3 is TGTGCCAGCAGCAAAGGGACAGGGGGCTATGGCTACACCTTC. The encoded protein is CASSKGTGGYGYTF.

The V call is TRBV4-1, the J call TRBJ1-2, with 9 bases identical to TRBD1. The germline gives CDR1 MGHRA, CDR2 YSYEKL. V lost 2 bases to trimming and J lost 7 bases; unmatched junction nucleotides: 5. The CDR3 is 14 residues long. The CDR3 DNA reads as TGCGCCAGCAGCCAAAGGACAGGGGCAGGTGGCTACACCTTC. It codes for CASSQRTGAGGYTF.

The chain joins TRBV27 to TRBJ1-5, with 7 bases that match TRBD1. Germline trimming cut 8 bases from V and 2 bases from J; bases unmatched to any gene: 12. The germline CDR1 and CDR2 sequences are MNHEY and SMNVEV (reference sequence). The CDR3 extends over 16 amino acids. CDR3 in amino acids: CASGRQGEEGNQPQHF. CDR3 sequence (DNA): TGTGCCAGCGGAAGACAGGGTGAGGAGGGCAATCAGCCCCAGCATTTT.

The J gene is TRBJ1-1, the V gene TRBV27, with 10 positions matching TRBD1. With 6 bases clipped from V and 0 bases from J, the junction kept 4 bases outside the gene matches. CDR1 is MNHEY and CDR2 is SMNVEV in the germline V gene (reference sequence). The CDR3 has 15 amino acids. The CDR3 DNA reads as TGTGCCAGCAGCGACGGGACAGGGGTGAACACTGAAGCTTTCTTT. Residues: CASSDGTGVNTEAFF.

V gene TRBV25-1 combines with J gene TRBJ1-2, with 12 bases lining up with TRBD1. The CDR3 has 17 amino acids. Germline V gene data show CDR1 as MGHDK and CDR2 as SYGVNS. The ends lost 3 bases at V and 4 bases at J; junction bases unmatched: 9. The CDR3 bases are TGTGCCAGCAGTGAGGGTGGAGGGGACAGGGGGCTCTATGGCTACACCTTC. Its translation is CASSEGGGDRGLYGYTF.

The rearrangement joins TRBV29-1 to TRBJ1-2; D perhaps matches TRBD1 (5 bases). Germline assignment: CDR1 SQVTM and CDR2 ANQGSEA. This CDR3 region has 13 residues. Trimming removed 7 bases from V and 4 bases from J, with 16 bases in between. CDR3 bases: TGCAGCGCATTTGGGGGGGACTTCTATGGCTACACCTTC. This encodes CSAFGGDFYGYTF. Looking up the rest from reference TRBV29-1 and TRBJ1-2 gives the full variable domain: SAVISQKPSRDICQRGTSLTIQCQVDSQVTMMFWYRQQPGQSLTLIATANQGSEATYESGFVIDKFPISRPNLTFSTLTVSNMSPEDSSIYLCSAFGGDFYGYTFGSGTRLTVV.

This clone was counted only a few times. The genes are TRBV6-5 and TRBJ1-1; tentatively, D is TRBD1 (6 bases). This CDR3 region has 15 residues. V was shortened by 6 bases and J by 1 base, with 15 bases between the two germline ends. Germline CDR1 reads MNHEY; CDR2 reads SVGAGI. The CDR3, as DNA: TGTGCCAGCAGCCCCAGGGGCATAACGAACACTGAAGCTTTCTTT. Encoded protein: CASSPRGITNTEAFF.

V gene TRBV5-1 combines with J gene TRBJ1-1; 11 bases fit TRBD1. The length of the CDR3 is 14 residues. CDR1 and CDR2 from the germline V gene are SGHRS and YFSETQ. The V segment lost 4 bases and the J segment 4 bases; nucleotides outside the gene matches: 3. CDR3 region: CASSPGTGGTEAFF. Written as DNA, the CDR3 is TGCGCCAGCAGCCCCGGGACAGGGGGCACTGAAGCTTTCTTT.

J is TRBJ2-1 and V is TRBV19, with 11 bases matching TRBD1. V lost 6 bases, J lost 7 bases, and 8 bases stayed unmatched. There are 15 residues in the CDR3. Germline values: CDR1 LNHDA, CDR2 SQIVND (reference sequence). The CDR3 sequence is CASSRTGGSPNEQFF. For the CDR3, the DNA is TGTGCCAGTAGCCGGACAGGGGGCTCTCCAAATGAGCAGTTCTTC.

This sequence joins TRBV29-1 and TRBJ1-4; the D gene is possibly TRBD1 (5 bases). The CDR3 contains 15 residues. The V gene's germline CDR1 is SQVTM and CDR2 ANQGSEA. Trimming pared 4 bases from V and 5 bases from J, leaving 17 bases between. The CDR3 bases are TGCAGCGTTGGGGAAGGGCCTAGGGGCAATGAAAAACTGTTTTTT. This translates into CSVGEGPRGNEKLFF.

This chain links TRBV6-1 with TRBJ1-5, with 10 bases that match TRBD1. CDR1 and CDR2 (germline): MNHNS, SASEGT. The CDR3 runs 14 residues. V trimming: 4 bases; J trimming: 5 bases; junction bases outside the gene matches: 2. The CDR3 reads CASSGQGAHQPQHF. The CDR3 nucleotides read TGTGCCAGCAGTGGACAGGGGGCGCATCAGCCCCAGCATTTT.

The V gene is TRBV6-5, the J gene TRBJ2-3; 7 bases map to TRBD2. Germline CDR1 is MNHEY and CDR2 is SVGAGI. The CDR3 length is 16 residues. The junction had 9 bases not matched to a gene; V was cut back by 2 bases and J by 4 bases. The CDR3 spells CASSYLSAGDSDTQYF. As DNA, the CDR3 is TGTGCCAGCAGTTACCTTAGCGCGGGAGACTCAGATACGCAGTATTTT.

The J gene is TRBJ2-7, the V gene TRBV27; the D is unclear. The CDR3 runs 13 residues. V dropped 2 bases and J dropped 4 bases, with 9 bases sitting between them. The germline gives CDR1 MNHEY, CDR2 SMNVEV (reference sequence). CDR3 protein: CASSLLPFYEQYF. In DNA form, the CDR3 reads TGTGCCAGCAGTTTACTTCCCTTTTACGAGCAGTACTTC.

The chain carries TRBV6-5 and TRBJ2-1; no definite D call. The CDR3 consists of 13 residues. Trimming took off 6 bases at V and 7 bases at J, with 13 bases between the two ends. Germline V gene sequence: CDR1 MNHEY, CDR2 SVGAGI. The CDR3, as DNA: TGTGCCAGCAGCACGACTGCGACTAATGAGCAGTTCTTC. Amino acids: CASSTTATNEQFF.

This clone occurred once. V usage is TRBV13 and J usage is TRBJ2-7, with 8 positions matching TRBD2. Trimming at V came to 5 bases and at J to 0 bases, leaving 6 bases not matched to a gene. Per germline, CDR1 PRHDT and CDR2 FYEKMQ (reference sequence). CDR3 length: 15 amino acids. The CDR3 nucleotides read TGTGCCAGCAGCCCAAAGGCGGGGGGCTCCTACGAGCAGTACTTC. It yields the protein CASSPKAGGSYEQYF.

The CDR3 loop is CASSYSGTGNEKLFF. In DNA form, the CDR3 reads TGTGCCAGCAGTTACTCCGGGACAGGGAATGAAAAACTGTTTTTT. V and J are TRBV6-6 and TRBJ1-4; 9 bases are a match to TRBD1. The trim removed 0 bases at V and 5 bases at J, leaving 1 base unmatched. Germline assignment: CDR1 MNHNY and CDR2 SVGAGI (reference sequence). The CDR3 consists of 15 residues.

V and J are TRBV5-8 and TRBJ1-5; 7 positions match TRBD1. V was pared by 3 bases and J by 5 bases, with 14 bases of the junction left unmatched. This CDR3 is 17 amino acids long. The V gene's germline CDR1 is SGHTS and CDR2 YDEGEE. In nucleotides, the CDR3 is TGTGCCAGCAGCTATACTGGACAGGTGGGTTTCCATCAGCCCCAGCATTTT. It yields the protein CASSYTGQVGFHQPQHF.